This T cell receptor beta chain was retrieved from a study of blood T cell repertoires in COVID-19. As for the study in general: Acute-phase and convalescent COVID-19 samples originated in the United States, Italy and Spain. Nucleic acid was either cDNA or gDNA, and it came from T cells, B-cell-depleted T cells, or PBMCs.

Produced via immunoSEQ multiplex PCR; TCRdb's table is partial and in-frame only. Altogether about 220,000 clones are present, approximately 83% being singletons, with the ten largest covering 3%. The V end was cut by 5 bases, the J end by 5 bases, with 10 bases between. The germline V gene has CDR1 KGHDR and CDR2 SFDVKD. The CDR3 sequence is 13 residues long. This clonotype originated in a woman in her twenties or thirties who had recovered from COVID-19. Sequencing input: peripheral blood. The chain combines TRBV24-1 with TRBJ2-3; D perhaps matches TRBD2 (5 bases). This CDR3 reads CATSAPEGDTQYF. CDR3 sequence (DNA): TGTGCCACCAGTGCCCCTGAGGGAGATACGCAGTATTTT.